Listed below are T cell receptor beta chains from one sample, sequenced in a study of CD8 T cells in ankylosing spondylitis. A single record per CDR3 protein comes from TCRdb applying MiXCR to the 5' RACE reads. The sample holds some 840,000 distinct CDR3 sequences, approximately 12% seen once. Sequenced: blood, either unsorted or a sorted T cell fraction (not recorded which). The source is a male donor with ankylosing spondylitis. Both conserved end residues are part of each CDR3. Fields, in order: V gene, D gene, clone size, J gene, CDR3 protein, CDR3 DNA. The D gene is left open where the match is weak. Clone sizes are given selectively: once, few, many, or a class where the clone is expanded.

v_call: TRBV6-1; d_call: NA; clone_size: few; j_call: TRBJ1-5; cdr3_aa: CASSPAAQGQPQHF; cdr3_nt: TGTGCCAGCAGCCCAGCCGCTCAGGGACAGCCCCAGCATTTT
v_call: TRBV7-2; d_call: NA; clone_size: NA; j_call: TRBJ2-3; cdr3_aa: CASSLTGSDTQYF; cdr3_nt: TGTGCCAGCAGCCTCACAGGGTCGGATACGCAGTATTTT
v_call: TRBV28; d_call: TRBD1; clone_size: NA; j_call: TRBJ2-7; cdr3_aa: CASSLGGTGLYEQYF; cdr3_nt: TGTGCCAGCAGTTTGGGAGGGACAGGGCTTTACGAGCAGTACTTC
v_call: TRBV28; d_call: TRBD1; clone_size: few; j_call: TRBJ2-1; cdr3_aa: CASTLTGQGRSREQFF; cdr3_nt: TGTGCCAGCACCCTCACGGGACAGGGGAGATCAAGGGAGCAGTTCTTC
v_call: TRBV20-1; d_call: TRBD2; clone_size: once; j_call: TRBJ2-3; cdr3_aa: CSAQGLSGGRALDTQYF; cdr3_nt: TGCAGTGCCCAAGGACTATCGGGAGGCAGGGCCCTAGATACGCAGTATTTT
v_call: TRBV29-1; d_call: NA; clone_size: many; j_call: TRBJ2-1; cdr3_aa: CSTPGGNHNEQFF; cdr3_nt: TGCAGCACCCCCGGCGGGAACCACAATGAGCAGTTCTTC
v_call: TRBV7-2; d_call: NA; clone_size: NA; j_call: TRBJ1-6; cdr3_aa: CASSVRDAYSPLHF; cdr3_nt: TGTGCCAGCAGCGTACGGGACGCCTATTCACCCCTCCACTTT
v_call: TRBV15; d_call: TRBD2; clone_size: NA; j_call: TRBJ2-2; cdr3_aa: CATSRDTSGRAGGTGELFF; cdr3_nt: TGTGCCACCAGCAGAGATACCAGCGGGAGGGCCGGAGGCACCGGGGAGCTGTTTTTT
v_call: TRBV19; d_call: NA; clone_size: few; j_call: TRBJ2-2; cdr3_aa: CASSIDRRYTGELFF; cdr3_nt: TGTGCCAGTAGTATTGACAGGAGGTACACCGGGGAGCTGTTTTTT
v_call: TRBV5-8; d_call: TRBD1; clone_size: NA; j_call: TRBJ2-7; cdr3_aa: CASSTGTGGLHEQYF; cdr3_nt: TGTGCCAGCAGCACCGGGACAGGGGGCTTACACGAGCAGTACTTC
v_call: TRBV18; d_call: NA; clone_size: few; j_call: TRBJ1-1; cdr3_aa: CASSPVTEMNTEAFF; cdr3_nt: TGTGCCAGCTCACCGGTAACAGAAATGAACACTGAAGCTTTCTTT
v_call: TRBV5-1; d_call: NA; clone_size: NA; j_call: TRBJ1-5; cdr3_aa: CASSLTIDQPQHF; cdr3_nt: TGCGCCAGCAGCTTGACAATCGATCAGCCCCAGCATTTT
v_call: TRBV5-6; d_call: TRBD1; clone_size: many; j_call: TRBJ1-2; cdr3_aa: CASSLRDRIYGYTF; cdr3_nt: TGTGCCAGCAGCTTGAGGGACAGGATCTATGGCTACACCTTC
v_call: TRBV20-1; d_call: NA; clone_size: many; j_call: TRBJ2-5; cdr3_aa: CSATKYAFRETQYF; cdr3_nt: TGCAGTGCTACCAAGTACGCTTTTAGGGAGACCCAGTACTTC
v_call: TRBV12-3/TRBV12-4; d_call: NA; clone_size: few; j_call: TRBJ2-1; cdr3_aa: CASSLKHRGDNEQFF; cdr3_nt: TGTGCCAGCAGTTTAAAACACCGCGGGGACAATGAGCAGTTCTTC
v_call: TRBV12-3/TRBV12-4; d_call: NA; clone_size: NA; j_call: TRBJ1-5; cdr3_aa: CASRPTGLWQPQHF; cdr3_nt: TGTGCCAGCAGACCCACAGGGTTGTGGCAGCCCCAGCATTTT
v_call: TRBV18; d_call: NA; clone_size: many; j_call: TRBJ2-5; cdr3_aa: CASSPPGSETQYF; cdr3_nt: TGTGCCAGCTCACCACCGGGCTCGGAGACCCAGTACTTC
v_call: TRBV7-2; d_call: NA; clone_size: many; j_call: TRBJ2-1; cdr3_aa: CASSFLVGLNEQFF; cdr3_nt: TGTGCCAGCAGCTTTCTGGTTGGGCTGAATGAGCAGTTCTTC
v_call: TRBV4-3; d_call: NA; clone_size: NA; j_call: TRBJ2-7; cdr3_aa: CASSQDHLVTYEQYF; cdr3_nt: TGCGCCAGCAGCCAAGATCATCTGGTAACCTACGAGCAGTACTTC
v_call: TRBV11-2; d_call: NA; clone_size: NA; j_call: TRBJ2-5; cdr3_aa: CASSGLGRETQYF; cdr3_nt: TGTGCCAGCAGCGGCCTAGGACGGGAGACCCAGTACTTC
v_call: TRBV5-8; d_call: NA; clone_size: NA; j_call: TRBJ2-5; cdr3_aa: CASSLIQTQYF; cdr3_nt: TGTGCCAGCAGTTTGATCCAGACCCAGTACTTC
v_call: TRBV20-1; d_call: NA; clone_size: few; j_call: TRBJ2-7; cdr3_aa: CSARGDSDYEQYF; cdr3_nt: TGCAGTGCTAGGGGAGACAGTGACTACGAGCAGTACTTC
v_call: TRBV20-1; d_call: NA; clone_size: few; j_call: TRBJ1-5; cdr3_aa: CSAREAGWEDQPQHF; cdr3_nt: TGCAGTGCTAGAGAGGCAGGGTGGGAGGATCAGCCCCAGCATTTT
v_call: TRBV20-1; d_call: NA; clone_size: few; j_call: TRBJ1-2; cdr3_aa: CSARDLAGWSYGYTF; cdr3_nt: TGCAGTGCTAGAGATCTGGCAGGGTGGAGCTATGGCTACACCTTC
v_call: TRBV20-1; d_call: NA; clone_size: many; j_call: TRBJ1-6; cdr3_aa: CSASLQADSPLHF; cdr3_nt: TGCAGTGCTAGTCTACAGGCGGATTCACCCCTCCACTTT
v_call: TRBV6-5; d_call: NA; clone_size: NA; j_call: TRBJ2-6; cdr3_aa: CASSYGGSWKSSGANVLTF; cdr3_nt: TGTGCCAGCAGTTACGGGGGCAGCTGGAAGAGCTCTGGGGCCAACGTCCTGACTTTC
v_call: TRBV5-1; d_call: NA; clone_size: many; j_call: TRBJ1-6; cdr3_aa: CASSPGQLNSPLHF; cdr3_nt: TGCGCCAGCAGCCCCGGACAGCTTAATTCACCCCTCCACTTT
v_call: TRBV5-6; d_call: NA; clone_size: NA; j_call: TRBJ2-6; cdr3_aa: CASSRASSGANVLTF; cdr3_nt: TGTGCCAGCAGCCGTGCTAGCTCTGGGGCCAACGTCCTGACTTTC
v_call: TRBV29-1; d_call: NA; clone_size: NA; j_call: TRBJ1-2; cdr3_aa: CTDSTGYTF; cdr3_nt: TGCACCGATTCGACCGGCTACACCTTC
v_call: TRBV12-5; d_call: TRBD2; clone_size: many; j_call: TRBJ2-1; cdr3_aa: CASGLGTSGRNEQFF; cdr3_nt: TGTGCTAGTGGTTTGGGGACTAGCGGGAGAAATGAGCAGTTCTTC
v_call: TRBV7-3; d_call: TRBD1; clone_size: NA; j_call: TRBJ2-2; cdr3_aa: CASRRQGFGPGELFF; cdr3_nt: TGTGCCAGCAGACGACAGGGGTTTGGCCCCGGGGAGCTGTTTTTT
v_call: TRBV4-1; d_call: TRBD2; clone_size: NA; j_call: TRBJ2-1; cdr3_aa: CASSRILAGGNNEQFF; cdr3_nt: TGCGCCAGCAGCCGCATCCTAGCGGGAGGGAACAATGAGCAGTTCTTC
v_call: TRBV20-1; d_call: NA; clone_size: NA; j_call: TRBJ1-3; cdr3_aa: CSARDPQGNTIYF; cdr3_nt: TGCAGTGCTAGAGATCCTCAAGGAAACACCATATATTTT
v_call: TRBV2; d_call: TRBD1; clone_size: NA; j_call: TRBJ1-1; cdr3_aa: CASRERGPRPFF; cdr3_nt: TGTGCCAGCAGGGAAAGGGGGCCCCGACCCTTTTTT
v_call: TRBV12-3/TRBV12-4; d_call: NA; clone_size: many; j_call: TRBJ1-2; cdr3_aa: CASSLGLRGYGYTF; cdr3_nt: TGTGCCAGCAGTTTAGGGTTAAGGGGATACGGCTACACCTTC
v_call: TRBV5-1; d_call: NA; clone_size: few; j_call: TRBJ1-6; cdr3_aa: CASSEISGFQGYSPLHF; cdr3_nt: TGCGCCAGCAGCGAAATTTCCGGGTTCCAAGGCTACTCACCCCTCCACTTT
v_call: TRBV5-1; d_call: NA; clone_size: few; j_call: TRBJ2-3; cdr3_aa: CASSYNGGTSTDTQYF; cdr3_nt: TGCGCCAGCAGCTACAACGGCGGGACCTCCACAGATACGCAGTATTTT
v_call: TRBV20-1; d_call: NA; clone_size: NA; j_call: TRBJ1-3; cdr3_aa: CSARAGGSGNTIYF; cdr3_nt: TGCAGTGCTAGGGCCGGGGGTTCGGGAAACACCATATATTTT
v_call: TRBV20-1; d_call: NA; clone_size: NA; j_call: TRBJ1-5; cdr3_aa: CSANSGTLDQPQHF; cdr3_nt: TGCAGTGCTAATTCCGGGACACTAGATCAGCCCCAGCATTTT
v_call: TRBV7-2; d_call: NA; clone_size: NA; j_call: TRBJ2-7; cdr3_aa: CASSLKDPWGSYEQYF; cdr3_nt: TGTGCCAGCAGCTTAAAAGACCCCTGGGGTTCCTACGAGCAGTACTTC
v_call: TRBV20-1; d_call: TRBD2; clone_size: NA; j_call: TRBJ2-2; cdr3_aa: CSAPLAGGPTGELFF; cdr3_nt: TGCAGTGCTCCTCTCGCGGGAGGCCCCACCGGGGAGCTGTTTTTT
v_call: TRBV20-1; d_call: NA; clone_size: few; j_call: TRBJ2-5; cdr3_aa: CSAFRQPQETQYF; cdr3_nt: TGCAGTGCTTTTCGACAACCCCAAGAGACCCAGTACTTC
v_call: TRBV5-1; d_call: TRBD1; clone_size: NA; j_call: TRBJ2-1; cdr3_aa: CASSPRDSYEQFF; cdr3_nt: TGCGCCAGCAGCCCCCGGGACAGTTACGAGCAGTTCTTC
v_call: TRBV7-2; d_call: NA; clone_size: few; j_call: TRBJ2-2; cdr3_aa: CASSSGATGELFF; cdr3_nt: TGTGCCAGCAGCTCAGGGGCCACCGGGGAGCTGTTTTTT
v_call: TRBV10-3; d_call: NA; clone_size: NA; j_call: TRBJ1-3; cdr3_aa: CDTSSGAGNTIYF; cdr3_nt: TGTGACACCTCTTCCGGGGCGGGAAACACCATATATTTT
v_call: TRBV5-6; d_call: TRBD2; clone_size: few; j_call: TRBJ2-1; cdr3_aa: CASSVGTSIEQFF; cdr3_nt: TGTGCCAGCAGCGTCGGGACTAGCATTGAGCAGTTCTTC
v_call: TRBV19; d_call: NA; clone_size: NA; j_call: TRBJ1-5; cdr3_aa: CASRVGNQPQHF; cdr3_nt: TGTGCCAGTAGAGTTGGAAATCAGCCCCAGCATTTT
v_call: TRBV6-1; d_call: TRBD2; clone_size: NA; j_call: TRBJ2-3; cdr3_aa: CASTRLAGADTQYF; cdr3_nt: TGTGCCAGCACGAGACTAGCGGGGGCAGATACGCAGTATTTT